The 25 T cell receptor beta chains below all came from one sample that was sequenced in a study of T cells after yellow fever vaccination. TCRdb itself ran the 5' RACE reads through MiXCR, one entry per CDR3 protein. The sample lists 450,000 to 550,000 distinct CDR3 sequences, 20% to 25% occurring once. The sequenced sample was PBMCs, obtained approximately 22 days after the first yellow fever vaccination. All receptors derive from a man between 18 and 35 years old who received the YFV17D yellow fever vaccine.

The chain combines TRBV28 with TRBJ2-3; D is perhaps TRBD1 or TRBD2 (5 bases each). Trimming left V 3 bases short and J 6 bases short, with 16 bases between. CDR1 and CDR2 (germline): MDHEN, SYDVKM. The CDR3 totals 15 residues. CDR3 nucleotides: TGTGCCAGCAGTTTGGGAGCGCAGGGTTCGGATACGCAGTATTTT. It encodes CASSLGAQGSDTQYF. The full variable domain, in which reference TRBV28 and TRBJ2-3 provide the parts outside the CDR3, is DVKVTQSSRYLVKRTGEKVFLECVQDMDHENMFWYRQDPGLGLRLIYFSYDVKMKEKGDIPEGYSVSREKKERFSLILESASTNQTSMYLCASSLGAQGSDTQYFGPGTRLTVL.

Here the CDR3 DNA reads TGTGCCAGCAGCCAAGATGGCAGGATGGGCCAGCCCCAGCATTTT. Its translation is CASSQDGRMGQPQHF. The V and J genes are TRBV3-1 and TRBJ1-5; D gene uncertain. CDR3 size: 15 residues. The V and J ends lost 0 bases and 7 bases respectively, with 13 bases between them. In germline, CDR1 is LGHDT, CDR2 YNNKEL (reference sequence). Combining the CDR3 with reference TRBV3-1 and TRBJ1-5 gives the whole variable domain DTAVSQTPKYLVTQMGNDKSIKCEQNLGHDTMYWYKQDSKKFLKIMFSYNNKELIINETVPNRFSPKSPDKAHLNLHINSLELGDSAVYFCASSQDGRMGQPQHFGDGTRLSIL.

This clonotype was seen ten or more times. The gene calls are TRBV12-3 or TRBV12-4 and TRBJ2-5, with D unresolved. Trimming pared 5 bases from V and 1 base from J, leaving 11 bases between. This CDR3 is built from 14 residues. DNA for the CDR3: TGTGCCAGCAGTAAAGATTCGGGCCAAGAGACCCAGTACTTC. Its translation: CASSKDSGQETQYF.

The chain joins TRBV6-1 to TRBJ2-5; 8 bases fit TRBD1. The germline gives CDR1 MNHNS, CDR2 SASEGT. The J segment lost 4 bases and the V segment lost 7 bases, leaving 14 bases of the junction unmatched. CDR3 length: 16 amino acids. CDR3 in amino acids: CASTHPRGPYVETQYF. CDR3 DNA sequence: TGTGCCAGCACCCACCCCAGGGGGCCGTATGTAGAGACCCAGTACTTC.

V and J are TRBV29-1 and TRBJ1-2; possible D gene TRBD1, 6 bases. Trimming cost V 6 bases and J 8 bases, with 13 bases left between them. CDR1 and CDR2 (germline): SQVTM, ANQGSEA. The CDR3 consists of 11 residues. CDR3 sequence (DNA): TGCAGCGTCCCTGGGACACTCGGCTACACCTTC. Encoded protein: CSVPGTLGYTF.

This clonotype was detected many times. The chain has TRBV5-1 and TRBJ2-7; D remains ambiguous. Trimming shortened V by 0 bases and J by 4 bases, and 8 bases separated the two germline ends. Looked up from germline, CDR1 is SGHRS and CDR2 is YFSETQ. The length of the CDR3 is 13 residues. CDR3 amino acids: CASSLDRQYEQYF. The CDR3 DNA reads TGCGCCAGCAGCTTGGACAGACAATACGAGCAGTACTTC.

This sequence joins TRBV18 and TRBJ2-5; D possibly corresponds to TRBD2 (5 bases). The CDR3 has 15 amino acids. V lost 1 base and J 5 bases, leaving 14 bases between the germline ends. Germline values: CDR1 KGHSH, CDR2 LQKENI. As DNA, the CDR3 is TGTGCCAGCTCACCACTGTCGACCGGGGTTGAGACCCAGTACTTC. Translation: CASSPLSTGVETQYF.

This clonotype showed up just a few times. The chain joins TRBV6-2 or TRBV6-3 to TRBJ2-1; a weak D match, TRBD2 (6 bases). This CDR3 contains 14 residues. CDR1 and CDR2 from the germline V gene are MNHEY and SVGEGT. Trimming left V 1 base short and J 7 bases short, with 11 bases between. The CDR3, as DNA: TGTGCCAGCAGTTACTGGACCGCGGGGAATGAGCAGTTCTTC. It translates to CASSYWTAGNEQFF.

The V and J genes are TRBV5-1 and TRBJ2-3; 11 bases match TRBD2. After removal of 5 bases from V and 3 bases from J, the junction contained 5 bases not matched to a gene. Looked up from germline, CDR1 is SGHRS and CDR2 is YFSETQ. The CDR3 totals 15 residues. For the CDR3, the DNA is TGCGCCAGCAGATTCACTAGCGGGGGAACAGATACGCAGTATTTT. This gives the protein CASRFTSGGTDTQYF.

CDR3 nucleotides: TGTGCCAGCAGTATCCGGGGCCCGCGGACAGATACGCAGTATTTT. Its protein is CASSIRGPRTDTQYF. The chain employs TRBV6-1 and TRBJ2-3; D possibly matches TRBD1 or TRBD2 (5 bases each). Trimming took 5 bases from V and 3 from J, leaving 15 bases between them. The CDR3 has 15 amino acids. From germline, CDR1 is MNHNS and CDR2 SASEGT.

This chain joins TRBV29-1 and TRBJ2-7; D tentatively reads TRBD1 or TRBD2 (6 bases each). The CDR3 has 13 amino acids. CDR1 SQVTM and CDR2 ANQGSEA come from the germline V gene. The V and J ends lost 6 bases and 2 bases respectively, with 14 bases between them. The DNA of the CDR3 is TGCAGCGTCGTGTCCGGGGGCACCTACGAGCAGTACTTC. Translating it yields CSVVSGGTYEQYF.

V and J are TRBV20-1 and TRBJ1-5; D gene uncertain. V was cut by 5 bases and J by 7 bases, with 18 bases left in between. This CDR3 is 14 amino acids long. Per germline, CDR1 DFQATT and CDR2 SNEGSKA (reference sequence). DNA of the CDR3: TGCAGTGCTTCTTCGGCCTTTCTGAGGCAGCCCCAGCATTTT. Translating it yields CSASSAFLRQPQHF.

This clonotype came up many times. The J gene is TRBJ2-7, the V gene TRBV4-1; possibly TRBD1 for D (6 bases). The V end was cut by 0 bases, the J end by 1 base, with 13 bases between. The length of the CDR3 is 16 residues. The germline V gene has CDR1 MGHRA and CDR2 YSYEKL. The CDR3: CASSQDAQGLSYEQYF. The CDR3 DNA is TGCGCCAGCAGCCAAGATGCCCAGGGGCTATCCTACGAGCAGTACTTC.

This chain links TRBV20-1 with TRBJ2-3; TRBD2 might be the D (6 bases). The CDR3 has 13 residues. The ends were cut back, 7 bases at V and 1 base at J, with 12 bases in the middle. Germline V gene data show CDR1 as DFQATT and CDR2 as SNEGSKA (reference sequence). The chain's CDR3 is CSGLPGGTDTQYF. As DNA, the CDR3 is TGCAGTGGACTCCCGGGGGGCACAGATACGCAGTATTTT.

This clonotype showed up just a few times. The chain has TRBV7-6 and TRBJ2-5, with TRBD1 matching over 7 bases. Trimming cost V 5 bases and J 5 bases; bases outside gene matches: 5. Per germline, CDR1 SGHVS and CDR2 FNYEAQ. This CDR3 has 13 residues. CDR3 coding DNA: TGTGCCAGCAGCACCCTCAGGGGGGAGACCCAGTACTTC. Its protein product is CASSTLRGETQYF.

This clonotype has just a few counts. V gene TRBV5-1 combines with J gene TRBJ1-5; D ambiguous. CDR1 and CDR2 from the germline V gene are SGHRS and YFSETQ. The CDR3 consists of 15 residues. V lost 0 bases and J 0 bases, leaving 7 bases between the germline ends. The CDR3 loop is CASSLDPGSNQPQHF. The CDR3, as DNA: TGCGCCAGCAGCTTGGACCCAGGTAGCAATCAGCCCCAGCATTTT.

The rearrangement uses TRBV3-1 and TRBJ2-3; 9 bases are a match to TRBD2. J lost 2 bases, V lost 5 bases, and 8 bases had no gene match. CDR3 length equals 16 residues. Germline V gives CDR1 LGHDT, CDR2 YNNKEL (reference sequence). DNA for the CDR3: TGTGCCAGCAGCTTGTTCAGCGGGGGGCACACAGATACGCAGTATTTT. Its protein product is CASSLFSGGHTDTQYF.

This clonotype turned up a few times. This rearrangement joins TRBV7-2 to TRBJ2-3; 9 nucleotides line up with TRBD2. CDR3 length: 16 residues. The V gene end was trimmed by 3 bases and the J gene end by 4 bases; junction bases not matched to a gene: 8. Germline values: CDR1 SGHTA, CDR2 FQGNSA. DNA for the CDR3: TGTGCCAGCAGCTTCGTTGCGGGGGGGCCGCCAGATACGCAGTATTTT. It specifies CASSFVAGGPPDTQYF.

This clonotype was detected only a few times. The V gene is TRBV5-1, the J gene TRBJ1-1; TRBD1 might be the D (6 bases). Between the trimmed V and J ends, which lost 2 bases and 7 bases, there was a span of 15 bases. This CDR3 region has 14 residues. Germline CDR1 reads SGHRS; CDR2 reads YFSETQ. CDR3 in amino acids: CASSLVPGALEAFF. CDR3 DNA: TGCGCCAGCAGCTTAGTTCCAGGGGCTCTTGAAGCTTTCTTT.

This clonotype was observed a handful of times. CDR3 protein: CSARGPGGDEQYF. The CDR3 region has the DNA TGCAGTGCTAGAGGTCCAGGAGGCGACGAGCAGTACTTC. The rearrangement links TRBV20-1 to TRBJ2-7; a possible D gene is TRBD2 (5 bases). The germline CDR1 and CDR2 sequences are DFQATT and SNEGSKA (reference sequence). The V end lost 1 base, the J end lost 5 bases, and 12 bases lay between the germline ends. The CDR3 runs 13 residues.

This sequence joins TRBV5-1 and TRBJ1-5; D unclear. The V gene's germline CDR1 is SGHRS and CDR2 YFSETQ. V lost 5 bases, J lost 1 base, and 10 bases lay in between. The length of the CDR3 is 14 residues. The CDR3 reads CASRDAPSNQPQHF. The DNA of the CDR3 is TGCGCCAGCAGGGACGCACCGAGCAATCAGCCCCAGCATTTT.

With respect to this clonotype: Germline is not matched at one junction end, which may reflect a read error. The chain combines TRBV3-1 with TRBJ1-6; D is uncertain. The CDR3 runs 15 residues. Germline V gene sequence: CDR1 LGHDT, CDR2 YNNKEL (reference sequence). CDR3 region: CASTQELVLLSPLHF. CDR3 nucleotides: TGTGCCAGCACCCAAGAGCTGGTATTGTTGTCACCCCTCCACTTT.

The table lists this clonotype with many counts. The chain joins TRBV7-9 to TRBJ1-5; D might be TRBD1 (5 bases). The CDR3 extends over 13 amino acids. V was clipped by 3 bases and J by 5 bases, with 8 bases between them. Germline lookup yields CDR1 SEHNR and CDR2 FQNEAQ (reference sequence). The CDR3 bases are TGTGCCAGCAGCTTCCAGGGCCATCAGCCCCAGCATTTT. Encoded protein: CASSFQGHQPQHF.

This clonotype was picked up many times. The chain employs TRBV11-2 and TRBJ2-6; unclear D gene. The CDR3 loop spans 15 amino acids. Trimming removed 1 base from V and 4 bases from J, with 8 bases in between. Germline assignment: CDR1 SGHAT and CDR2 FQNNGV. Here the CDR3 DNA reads TGTGCCAGCAGCTTAGTAGGTCCCGGGGCCAACGTCCTGACTTTC. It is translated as CASSLVGPGANVLTF.

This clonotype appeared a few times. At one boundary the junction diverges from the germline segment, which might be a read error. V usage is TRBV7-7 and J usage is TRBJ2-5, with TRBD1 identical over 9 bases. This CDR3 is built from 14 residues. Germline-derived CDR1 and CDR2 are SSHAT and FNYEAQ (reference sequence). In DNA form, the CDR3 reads TGTGCTAGCAGCCAGACAGGGGGTGAGGGGACCCAGTACTTC. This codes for CASSQTGGEGTQYF.